The clone carrying this T cell receptor (beta chain) occurred many times. TCRdb processed the 5' RACE reads anew with MiXCR; each CDR3 protein has one entry. The table has 20,000 or so distinct CDR3 sequences, 9% to 10% seen once. These data come from a study of spatial heterogeneity in lung cancer. Study-wide background: The study sequenced follow-up PBMC samples when they were available, at a median of about two years after resection. There were, on average, more than eight raw-read appearances for each unique TCR and UMI combination.

The germline V gene has CDR1 SNHLY and CDR2 FYNNEI. This CDR3 is 12 amino acids long. V lost 8 bases to trimming and J lost 5 bases, with 11 bases between them. This sample's time point: blood at routine non-recurrence follow-up after resection. Whole RNA was taken from tumor, nontumor lung or frozen PBMC; it was then sequenced unsorted. Sample: PBMCs, taken at follow-up. The receptor was isolated from a female donor with early-stage non-small cell lung cancer. V and J are TRBV2 and TRBJ2-3; D is unclear. This CDR3 reads CASFGAVDTQYF. Here the CDR3 DNA reads TGTGCCAGCTTTGGAGCCGTAGATACGCAGTATTTT.